The T cell receptor (beta chain) under discussion was sequenced for a study of T cell repertoires in cytomegalovirus infection. TCRdb re-called the reads through MiXCR, storing one row per CDR3 protein. The sample carries more than 350,000 distinct CDR3 sequences, roughly 30% recorded once. The ends lost 3 bases at V and 3 bases at J; junction bases unmatched: 10. The germline gives CDR1 KGHSH, CDR2 LQKENI. This CDR3 region has 16 residues. The TCR sequence derives from a human donor in good health (CMV status not recorded). Some clones in this sample may be carry-over from other donors' samples. This rearrangement joins TRBV18 to TRBJ1-1; 7 nucleotides match TRBD1. The specimen sequenced was PBMCs. In DNA, the CDR3 is TGTGCCAGCTCACCCCGACAGGGTAGTCTGGACACTGAAGCTTTCTTT. Its translation is CASSPRQGSLDTEAFF.